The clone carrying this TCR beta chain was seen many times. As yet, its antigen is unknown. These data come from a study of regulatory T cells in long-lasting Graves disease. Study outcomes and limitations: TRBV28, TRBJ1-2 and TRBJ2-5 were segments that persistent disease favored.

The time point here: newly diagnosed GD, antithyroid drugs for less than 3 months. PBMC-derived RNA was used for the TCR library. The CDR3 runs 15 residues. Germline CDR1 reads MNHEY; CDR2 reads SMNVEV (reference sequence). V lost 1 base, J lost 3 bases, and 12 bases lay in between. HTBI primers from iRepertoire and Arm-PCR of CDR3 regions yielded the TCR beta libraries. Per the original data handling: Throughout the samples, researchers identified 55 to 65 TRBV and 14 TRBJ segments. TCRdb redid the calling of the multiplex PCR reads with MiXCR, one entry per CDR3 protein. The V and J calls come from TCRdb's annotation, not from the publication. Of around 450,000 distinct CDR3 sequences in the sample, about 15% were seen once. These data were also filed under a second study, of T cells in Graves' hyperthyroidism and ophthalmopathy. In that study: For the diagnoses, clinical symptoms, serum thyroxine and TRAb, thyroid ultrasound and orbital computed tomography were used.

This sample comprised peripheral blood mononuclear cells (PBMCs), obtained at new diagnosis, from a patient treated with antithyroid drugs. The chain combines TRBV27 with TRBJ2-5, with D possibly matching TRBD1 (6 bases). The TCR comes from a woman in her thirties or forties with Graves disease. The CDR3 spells CASSLWAGVKETQYF. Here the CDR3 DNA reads TGTGCCAGCAGTTTATGGGCAGGGGTAAAAGAGACCCAGTACTTC.